The 25 T cell receptor beta chains below all came from one sample that was sequenced in a study of T cells after yellow fever vaccination. TCRdb redid the calling of the 5' RACE reads with MiXCR, one entry per CDR3 protein. The sample shows 450,000 to 550,000 distinct CDR3 sequences, 15% to 20% of them seen only once. The material was PBMCs, obtained 15 days after the yellow fever booster vaccination. Every receptor here comes from a man aged 25 to 40 who received the YFV17D yellow fever vaccine.

V and J are TRBV5-1 and TRBJ2-4; D is unresolved. The germline V gene encodes CDR1 SGHRS and CDR2 YFSETQ. Between the trimmed V and J ends, which lost 10 bases and 0 bases, there was a span of 8 bases. The CDR3 is 12 amino acids. DNA of the CDR3: TGCGCCCAGGACCTAGCCAAAAACATTCAGTACTTC. Its protein product is CAQDLAKNIQYF. Drawing the rest from reference TRBV5-1 and TRBJ2-4, the complete variable domain is KAGVTQTPRYLIKTRGQQVTLSCSPISGHRSVSWYQQTPGQGLQFLFEYFSETQRNKGNFPGRFSGRQFSNSRSEMNVSTLELGDSALYLCAQDLAKNIQYFGAGTRLSVL.

This clonotype has just a few counts. The chain links TRBV28 to TRBJ2-7, with TRBD1 matching 7 bases. The CDR3 totals 14 residues. Germline CDR1 and CDR2: MDHEN and SYDVKM. The V segment lost 7 bases and the J segment 5 bases; nucleotides outside the gene matches: 11. CDR3 in DNA: TGTGCCAGCAATCTCCAAGGGGGCAGGAACGAGCAGTACTTC. It codes for CASNLQGGRNEQYF.

The rearrangement uses TRBV20-1 and TRBJ1-4; 8 bases map to TRBD1. The V segment lost 3 bases and the J segment 8 bases; nucleotides outside the gene matches: 17. CDR1 is DFQATT, CDR2 SNEGSKA, per germline (reference sequence). The CDR3 is made up of 17 amino acids. The CDR3 loop is CSARDREFATEWEKLFF. The CDR3 nucleotides read TGCAGTGCTAGGGACAGGGAATTTGCAACTGAATGGGAAAAACTGTTTTTT.

The CDR3 DNA sequence: TGTGCCAGCAGTTTAAGCCCAGGGGGGTACGAGCAGTACTTC. Translating gives CASSLSPGGYEQYF. The genes are TRBV12-3 or TRBV12-4 and TRBJ2-7; possibly TRBD1 for D (7 bases). The CDR3 length is 14 residues. Trimming cost V 2 bases and J 4 bases, with 12 bases left between them.

This clonotype was recorded many times. The chain joins TRBV20-1 to TRBJ2-2; D gene ambiguous. Germline-derived CDR1 and CDR2 are DFQATT and SNEGSKA (reference sequence). The CDR3 extends over 13 amino acids. V was pared by 4 bases and J by 4 bases, with 10 bases between. CDR3 nucleotide sequence: TGCAGTGCTAATCGACCAGTCACCGGGGAGCTGTTTTTT. It encodes CSANRPVTGELFF.

V gene TRBV19 combines with J gene TRBJ1-5, with 8 bases identical to TRBD1. From germline, CDR1 is LNHDA and CDR2 SQIVND (reference sequence). The J segment lost 7 bases and the V segment lost 3 bases, leaving 5 bases of the junction unmatched. This CDR3 is built from 14 residues. CDR3 in DNA: TGTGCCAGTAGTATCTCAGGGGGCCGGCAGCCCCAGCATTTT. It is translated as CASSISGGRQPQHF. The full variable domain, rest sourced from reference TRBV19 and TRBJ1-5, is DGGITQSPKYLFRKEGQNVTLSCEQNLNHDAMYWYRQDPGQGLRLIYYSQIVNDFQKGDIAEGYSVSREKKESFPLTVTSAQKNPTAFYLCASSISGGRQPQHFGDGTRLSIL.

The chain combines TRBV2 with TRBJ2-7; 8 bases match TRBD1. The CDR3 runs 13 residues. Unmatched junction bases numbered 5, after V lost 10 bases and J lost 0 bases. The germline gives CDR1 SNHLY, CDR2 FYNNEI. The CDR3 region is CATTGGSSYEQYF. The CDR3, as DNA: TGTGCCACCACAGGGGGAAGCTCCTACGAGCAGTACTTC. Full variable domain (missing parts from reference TRBV2 and TRBJ2-7): EPEVTQTPSHQVTQMGQEVILRCVPISNHLYFYWYRQILGQKVEFLVSFYNNEISEKSEIFDDQFSVERPDGSNFTLKIRSTKLEDSAMYFCATTGGSSYEQYFGPGTRLTVT.

This chain's CDR3 is CASSLGTTSPFF. For the CDR3, the DNA is TGTGCCAGCAGTTTGGGGACTACGTCGCCGTTCTTC. The rearrangement joins TRBV28 to TRBJ2-1; TRBD2 agrees at 7 bases. V dropped 3 bases and J dropped 15; count of bases not matched to a gene: 8. The CDR3 is made up of 12 amino acids. Germline V CDR1 and CDR2: MDHEN, SYDVKM.

This chain joins TRBV12-3 or TRBV12-4 and TRBJ1-1; 9 nucleotides align to TRBD1. The CDR3 is made up of 13 amino acids. Trimming cost V 3 bases and J 8 bases; bases outside gene matches: 4. The CDR3 spells CASSLGQGSEAFF. CDR3 nucleotide sequence: TGTGCCAGCAGTTTGGGACAGGGATCCGAAGCTTTCTTT.

This rearrangement joins TRBV4-2 to TRBJ1-1, with TRBD1 identical over 8 bases. Losses at the gene ends were 2 bases for V and 1 base for J; bases not matched to a gene: 3. CDR1 and CDR2 from the germline V gene are LGHNA and YNFKEQ. This CDR3 has 15 residues. The CDR3 bases are TGTGCCAGCAGCCAAAGACAGGGGACGAACACTGAAGCTTTCTTT. Translating gives CASSQRQGTNTEAFF.

The V gene is TRBV18, the J gene TRBJ2-5; D uncertain. The CDR3 has 12 residues. Looked up from germline, CDR1 is KGHSH and CDR2 is LQKENI. V lost 3 bases, J lost 7 bases, and 9 bases lay in between. CDR3 bases: TGTGCCAGCTCACCCGACGTAGGGACCCAGTACTTC. Protein sequence: CASSPDVGTQYF.

The V gene is TRBV5-1, the J gene TRBJ2-1; 9 bases fit TRBD2. The CDR3 has 14 residues. CDR1 and CDR2 from the germline V gene are SGHRS and YFSETQ. With 7 bases clipped from V and 9 bases from J, the junction kept 11 bases outside the gene matches. In DNA, the CDR3 is TGCGCCAGCCTACCGGGACTAGCCTCTCCTGAGCAGTTCTTC. It translates to CASLPGLASPEQFF.

CDR3 DNA: TGTGCCAGTACACAAGTGGGGAGAGGCACAGATACGCAGTATTTT. Translating gives CASTQVGRGTDTQYF. J is TRBJ2-3 and V is TRBV19; D perhaps matches TRBD2 (5 bases). V lost 7 bases to trimming and J lost 1 base, with 15 bases between them. Germline V gene sequence: CDR1 LNHDA, CDR2 SQIVND (reference sequence). CDR3 length: 15 amino acids.

The chain couples TRBV5-4 to TRBJ2-1; D is unresolved. This CDR3 is 15 amino acids long. Looked up from germline, CDR1 is SGHNT and CDR2 is YYREEE (reference sequence). The V end was cut by 4 bases, the J end by 5 bases, with 16 bases between. The CDR3 DNA reads TGTGCCAGCAGCGTGGCCTATCAGTCCGACAATGAGCAGTTCTTC. Translated: CASSVAYQSDNEQFF.

This clonotype was seen a handful of times. This chain links TRBV3-1 with TRBJ1-2; the D is unclear. The CDR3 is 13 residues long. The V gene's germline CDR1 is LGHDT and CDR2 YNNKEL (reference sequence). With 0 bases removed from V and 4 bases from J, the gap between germline ends came to 6 bases. DNA for the CDR3: TGTGCCAGCAGCCAAGAACCGGGCTATGGCTACACCTTC. Its protein is CASSQEPGYGYTF.

The V gene is TRBV7-2, the J gene TRBJ2-2; TRBD2 matches 9 bases. The CDR3 loop spans 15 amino acids. V gave up 6 bases and J gave up 5 bases; unmatched junction bases: 7. From germline, CDR1 is SGHTA and CDR2 FQGNSA. The CDR3 DNA sequence: TGTGCCAGCAGGTCTCCGGGACTAGCTACCGGGGAGCTGTTTTTT. Its translation is CASRSPGLATGELFF. Full variable domain (outside the CDR3, taken from reference TRBV7-2 and TRBJ2-2): GAGVSQSPSNKVTEKGKDVELRCDPISGHTALYWYRQSLGQGLEFLIYFQGNSAPDKSGLPSDRFSAERTGGSVSTLTIQRTQQEDSAVYLCASRSPGLATGELFFGEGSRLTVL.

The V gene is TRBV20-1, the J gene TRBJ2-7, with 7 bases aligning to TRBD2. Losses at the gene ends were 1 base for V and 6 bases for J; bases not matched to a gene: 6. The CDR3 consists of 13 residues. The V gene's germline CDR1 is DFQATT and CDR2 SNEGSKA (reference sequence). CDR3 DNA: TGCAGTGCTAGAGGCGGGAGAAGTGTCGAGCAGTACTTC. Protein sequence: CSARGGRSVEQYF.

This clonotype was detected a few times. The chain couples TRBV19 to TRBJ2-7, with D possibly being TRBD1 or TRBD2 (6 bases each). Germline-derived CDR1 and CDR2 are LNHDA and SQIVND (reference sequence). V was clipped by 3 bases and J by 2 bases, with 11 bases between them. The CDR3 has 14 amino acids. The CDR3 DNA reads TGTGCCAGTAGTATTTTCCGGGGGCCCTACGAGCAGTACTTC. Protein: CASSIFRGPYEQYF.

CDR3 sequence: CSVAGLAGGGEQFF. The CDR3 coding sequence is TGCAGCGTTGCCGGACTAGCGGGAGGCGGAGAGCAGTTCTTC. V is TRBV29-1 and J is TRBJ2-1, with 14 positions matching TRBD2. The V gene end was trimmed by 4 bases and the J gene end by 10 bases; junction bases not matched to a gene: 6. This CDR3 is 14 amino acids long. Germline assignment: CDR1 SQVTM and CDR2 ANQGSEA.

The V gene is TRBV20-1, the J gene TRBJ2-7; 9 bases agree with TRBD2. Trimming at V came to 6 bases and at J to 5 bases, leaving 14 bases not matched to a gene. The CDR3 spans 15 residues. CDR1 and CDR2 (germline): DFQATT, SNEGSKA (reference sequence). CDR3 coding DNA: TGCAGTGCGATAGACAGGGCGGGAGGGGACGACGAGCAGTACTTC. Protein sequence: CSAIDRAGGDDEQYF.

The chain links TRBV27 to TRBJ2-2; the D call may be TRBD1 or TRBD2 (5 bases each). Looked up from germline, CDR1 is MNHEY and CDR2 is SMNVEV (reference sequence). The CDR3 length is 16 residues. V gave up 5 bases and J gave up 5 bases, with 18 bases separating them. The CDR3 DNA follows: TGTGCCAGCAGTCCAAGGGGTTCGGGAAGGACCGGGGAGCTGTTTTTT. Translating it yields CASSPRGSGRTGELFF.

In its sample, this clonotype was seen a few times. This rearrangement joins TRBV7-9 to TRBJ2-6; D might be TRBD1 (6 bases). CDR3 length: 14 residues. V was shortened by 8 bases and J by 0 bases, with 8 bases between the two germline ends. CDR1 is SEHNR, CDR2 FQNEAQ, per germline (reference sequence). In DNA, the CDR3 is TGTGCCAGCCTAGGGGGCTCTGGGGCCAACGTCCTGACTTTC. This codes for CASLGGSGANVLTF.

The rearrangement joins TRBV20-1 to TRBJ2-3, with 7 positions matching TRBD2. The CDR3 totals 16 residues. V lost 1 base, J lost 1 base, and 8 bases stayed unmatched. Germline-derived CDR1 and CDR2 are DFQATT and SNEGSKA (reference sequence). DNA for the CDR3: TGCAGTGCTAGAGCTTCTGGGGCGGGAGGCACAGATACGCAGTATTTT. Encoded protein: CSARASGAGGTDTQYF.

Notes on this clonotype: One junction end does not reproduce the germline sequence, and a read error may be involved. The rearrangement joins TRBV5-1 to TRBJ2-3; D is possibly TRBD1 (5 bases). The CDR3 totals 14 residues. Germline V gene sequence: CDR1 SGHRS, CDR2 YFSETQ. Here the CDR3 reads CASSFGQGTDTQYF. The CDR3 DNA follows: TGTGCCAGCAGTTTTGGGCAGGGTACAGATACGCAGTATTTT.

This clonotype occurred a few times. The J gene is TRBJ1-5, the V gene TRBV20-1, with a possible D match to TRBD1 (5 bases). There are 16 residues in the CDR3. CDR1 is DFQATT, CDR2 SNEGSKA, per germline (reference sequence). V shed 4 bases and J shed 1 base, with 17 bases lying between them. As DNA, the CDR3 is TGCAGTGCTAAAGTTATGGGGACGGAGAGCAATCAGCCCCAGCATTTT. This sequence encodes CSAKVMGTESNQPQHF.